These 29 T cell receptor beta chains were all obtained from the same sample, sequenced in a study of regulatory T cells in long-lasting Graves disease. The time point denotes: persistent/refractory GD, antithyroid drugs over 5 years with positive TRAb. Following extraction of RNA from PBMCs, that RNA was used to make the TCR library. Arm-PCR of CDR3 regions and iRepertoire HTBI primers were used to build TCR beta libraries. TCRdb re-called the multiplex PCR reads with MiXCR, one entry per CDR3 protein. This sample yields 650,000 to 850,000 distinct CDR3 sequences, of which around 32% are seen a single time; 40% to 55% belongs to the top ten. This material consisted of peripheral blood mononuclear cells (PBMCs), taken when the disease was refractory, from a patient treated with antithyroid drugs. The receptors here all came from a female donor with Graves disease.

The V call is TRBV15, the J call TRBJ2-7, with unresolved D. The CDR3 sequence is 15 residues long. Trimming cost V 2 bases and J 6 bases, with 17 bases left between them. CDR1 is LNHNV, CDR2 YYDKDF, per germline (reference sequence). This CDR3 reads CATSRSRALLVEQYF. CDR3 DNA sequence: TGTGCCACCAGCAGATCCCGCGCCCTTTTGGTCGAGCAGTACTTC.

Worth noting for this clonotype: It may be a read error: a sequence one base away is much more abundant. The V and J genes are TRBV6-2 or TRBV6-3 and TRBJ1-2; D uncertain. Trimming cost V 7 bases and J 4 bases, with 13 bases left between them. The CDR3 length is 13 residues. Looked up from germline, CDR1 is MNHEY and CDR2 is SVGEGT. The CDR3 DNA follows: TGTGCCAGCAATGAACAGCGAATCTATGGCTACACCTTC. It specifies CASNEQRIYGYTF.

This sequence joins TRBV27 and TRBJ1-6, with D unclear. There are 15 residues in the CDR3. V lost 7 bases to trimming and J lost 3 bases, with 13 bases between them. Looked up from germline, CDR1 is MNHEY and CDR2 is SMNVEV (reference sequence). The CDR3 here is CASNPGRNYNSPLHF. In DNA, the CDR3 is TGTGCCAGCAATCCGGGCCGGAACTATAATTCACCCCTCCACTTT.

V is TRBV27 and J is TRBJ2-7; 8 nucleotides match TRBD1. Trimming took 5 bases from V and 1 from J; bases not matched to a gene: 10. CDR3 length: 16 residues. Germline CDR1 MNHEY, CDR2 SMNVEV (reference sequence). The CDR3 here is CASSGPTRTGSYEQYF. The CDR3 DNA reads as TGTGCCAGCAGTGGCCCGACCCGGACAGGGTCCTACGAGCAGTACTTC.

This chain joins TRBV19 and TRBJ1-5; D not resolved. Germline assignment: CDR1 LNHDA and CDR2 SQIVND (reference sequence). The ends were cut back, 1 base at V and 2 bases at J, with 15 bases in the middle. CDR3 size: 17 residues. Written as DNA, the CDR3 is TGTGCCAGTAGTATAGGCGGGAAGGTTGGTCGCAATCAGCCCCAGCATTTT. As protein: CASSIGGKVGRNQPQHF.

The rearrangement uses TRBV12-3 or TRBV12-4 and TRBJ2-3, with D hard to call. V shed 5 bases and J shed 2 bases, with 2 bases lying between them. The CDR3 loop spans 11 amino acids. CDR3 DNA: TGTGCCAGCAGTGTCACAGATACGCAGTATTTT. It yields the protein CASSVTDTQYF.

For this clonotype: One junction end disagrees with the germline gene, perhaps due to a read error. This chain joins TRBV4-1 and TRBJ2-2; 13 bases are shared with TRBD2. Germline CDR1 and CDR2: MGHRA and YSYEKL. There are 18 residues in the CDR3. The CDR3 region is CASSQELAGGPGTGELFF. The CDR3, as DNA: TGTGCCAGCAGCCAAGAACTAGCGGGAGGGCCAGGGACCGGGGAGCTGTTTTTT.

The genes are TRBV12-3 or TRBV12-4 and TRBJ2-7, with a possible D match to TRBD2 (5 bases). The CDR3 is 15 amino acids. The V gene lost 4 bases and the J gene lost 0 bases, with 13 bases spanning the gap. CDR3 bases: TGTGCCAGCAGTTGGGAGAGAGTGAACTCCTACGAGCAGTACTTC. Amino acid sequence: CASSWERVNSYEQYF.

This clonotype was counted a few times. The chain employs TRBV20-1 and TRBJ1-2, with D tentatively TRBD1 (6 bases). Germline V gives CDR1 DFQATT, CDR2 SNEGSKA (reference sequence). The CDR3 consists of 11 residues. The ends were cut back, 4 bases at V and 7 bases at J, with 10 bases in the middle. The CDR3 sequence: CSATGAGGYTF. The CDR3 DNA reads as TGCAGTGCTACGGGGGCTGGTGGCTACACCTTC.

The chain has TRBV7-2 and TRBJ2-7; D is unclear. Germline V lookup: CDR1 SGHTA, CDR2 FQGNSA. The CDR3 has 14 residues. Trimming stripped 4 bases from V and 2 bases from J, with 12 bases between. Written as DNA, the CDR3 is TGTGCCAGCAGCTCTAGTCACCCGACCTACGAGCAGTACTTC. Translating gives CASSSSHPTYEQYF. The entire variable domain, with the rest obtained from reference TRBV7-2 and TRBJ2-7, is as follows: GAGVSQSPSNKVTEKGKDVELRCDPISGHTALYWYRQSLGQGLEFLIYFQGNSAPDKSGLPSDRFSAERTGGSVSTLTIQRTQQEDSAVYLCASSSSHPTYEQYFGPGTRLTVT.

The J gene is TRBJ2-2, the V gene TRBV5-1; D possibly corresponds to TRBD2 (6 bases). CDR3 length: 14 residues. Germline V gene sequence: CDR1 SGHRS, CDR2 YFSETQ. The V end lost 7 bases, the J end lost 4 bases, and 14 bases lay between the germline ends. Here the CDR3 DNA reads TGCGCCAGCGGCCGGGACTTGATCACCGGGGAGCTGTTTTTT. This gives the protein CASGRDLITGELFF.

This clonotype was recorded many times. The V call is TRBV6-1, the J call TRBJ1-1, with 7 bases lining up with TRBD1. This CDR3 contains 15 residues. Per the germline V gene, CDR1 is MNHNS and CDR2 is SASEGT. V gave up 7 bases and J gave up 4 bases; unmatched junction bases: 12. CDR3 coding DNA: TGTGCCAGCACCTCCCAGACAGGGATTGGCACTGAAGCTTTCTTT. It translates to CASTSQTGIGTEAFF.

The chain combines TRBV5-5 with TRBJ1-1; D perhaps matches TRBD1 (5 bases). The germline gives CDR1 SGHKS, CDR2 YYEKEE (reference sequence). This CDR3 contains 14 residues. The V gene lost 4 bases and the J gene lost 1 base, with 11 bases spanning the gap. The CDR3 is CASSKDTSNTEAFF. CDR3 nucleotides: TGTGCCAGCAGCAAGGACACGTCGAACACTGAAGCTTTCTTT.

CDR3 amino acids: CASSSTGIEGYTF. In DNA form, the CDR3 reads TGTGCCAGCAGTTCGACAGGGATTGAGGGCTACACCTTC. The rearrangement joins TRBV12-3 or TRBV12-4 to TRBJ1-2; TRBD1 matches at 7 bases. CDR3 length: 13 residues. Trimming removed 4 bases from V and 8 bases from J; junction bases left unmatched: 7.

In this sample, this clonotype turned up many times. The CDR3 protein is CASSGDYGYTF. The DNA for the CDR3 is TGTGCCAGCAGCGGGGACTATGGCTACACCTTC. This chain connects TRBV28 to TRBJ1-2; no clear D gene. The V gene lost 6 bases and the J gene lost 3 bases, with 5 bases spanning the gap. Germline CDR1 is MDHEN and CDR2 is SYDVKM. This CDR3 comprises 11 residues.

The rearrangement uses TRBV7-9 and TRBJ1-1; tentative D call: TRBD1 (6 bases). Germline-derived CDR1 and CDR2 are SEHNR and FQNEAQ (reference sequence). CDR3 length equals 15 residues. Trimming stripped 5 bases from V and 4 bases from J, with 17 bases between. The CDR3 DNA reads as TGTGCCAGCAGCCATGCGGAGGGGGAGGGCACTGAAGCTTTCTTT. Its protein product is CASSHAEGEGTEAFF.

This chain uses TRBV5-1 with TRBJ1-2, with no clear D. CDR3 length: 14 amino acids. Trimming left V 0 bases short and J 4 bases short, with 10 bases between. CDR1 and CDR2 from the germline V gene are SGHRS and YFSETQ. This CDR3 is CASSLDASSYGYTF. CDR3 sequence (DNA): TGCGCCAGCAGCTTGGACGCCAGTAGCTATGGCTACACCTTC.

V is TRBV19 and J is TRBJ1-1; D gene unclear. Trimming pared 6 bases from V and 3 bases from J, leaving 14 bases between. Germline CDR1 and CDR2: LNHDA and SQIVND (reference sequence). The CDR3 runs 14 residues. CDR3 bases: TGTGCCAGTAGGAGTTCCCCGGACCACACTGAAGCTTTCTTT. Protein sequence: CASRSSPDHTEAFF. Using reference TRBV19 and TRBJ1-1 for the parts outside the CDR3, the full variable domain is DGGITQSPKYLFRKEGQNVTLSCEQNLNHDAMYWYRQDPGQGLRLIYYSQIVNDFQKGDIAEGYSVSREKKESFPLTVTSAQKNPTAFYLCASRSSPDHTEAFFGQGTRLTVV.

In its sample, this clonotype was seen many times. The genes are TRBV11-2 and TRBJ2-5; 10 bases are shared with TRBD2. V lost 5 bases and J lost 1; bases outside the gene matches: 1. The CDR3 spans 14 residues. Looked up from germline, CDR1 is SGHAT and CDR2 is FQNNGV. The CDR3: CASSRTSGQETQYF. The CDR3, as DNA: TGTGCCAGCAGCCGGACTAGCGGCCAAGAGACCCAGTACTTC.

A few counts support this clonotype. V and J are TRBV6-5 and TRBJ1-3; 7 nucleotides agree with TRBD1. Germline V gives CDR1 MNHEY, CDR2 SVGAGI. This CDR3 spans 14 amino acids. V was clipped by 2 bases and J by 4 bases; unmatched bases: 2. The CDR3 reads CASSYGQAGNTIYF. In nucleotides, the CDR3 is TGTGCCAGCAGTTACGGACAGGCAGGAAACACCATATATTTT.

Of note for this clonotype: One end of the junction varies from germline; a read error may be responsible. The V call is TRBV29-1, the J call TRBJ1-4, with D tentatively TRBD1 (5 bases). The CDR3 runs to 16 residues. Germline values: CDR1 SQVTM, CDR2 ANQGSEA. CDR3 in amino acids: CSVEEKRGATNGKLFF. As DNA, the CDR3 is TGCAGCGTTGAAGAGAAGAGGGGAGCAACTAATGGAAAACTGTTTTTT.

V and J are TRBV4-1 and TRBJ1-5; D remains ambiguous. Trimming removed 0 bases from V and 7 bases from J, with 19 bases in between. CDR1 is MGHRA, CDR2 YSYEKL, per germline. The CDR3 loop spans 17 amino acids. The CDR3 spells CASSQDPGAPLGQPQHF. CDR3 bases: TGCGCCAGCAGCCAAGATCCCGGTGCCCCGCTGGGGCAGCCCCAGCATTTT.

The chain recombines TRBV30 with TRBJ2-2, with a weak D call TRBD2 (5 bases). CDR1 is GTSNPN and CDR2 is SVGIG in the germline V gene (reference sequence). V was pared by 3 bases and J by 3 bases, with 11 bases between. The length of the CDR3 is 14 residues. The DNA for the CDR3 is TGTGCCTGGAGCGTCGGGATTTACACCGGGGAGCTGTTTTTT. Its translation is CAWSVGIYTGELFF.

Regarding this clonotype: A clone one base away is much larger, so this may be a read error. The rearrangement links TRBV3-1 to TRBJ2-5; D unresolved. Germline V gene sequence: CDR1 LGHDT, CDR2 YNNKEL (reference sequence). V lost 0 bases to trimming and J lost 5 bases, with 4 bases between them. This CDR3 is 12 amino acids long. For the CDR3, the DNA is TGTGCCAGCAGCCAAGAACCGGAGACCCAGTACTTC. Its translation: CASSQEPETQYF.

This chain links TRBV9 with TRBJ1-1; 8 bases fit TRBD1. CDR1 and CDR2 (germline): SGDLS, YYNGEE. The CDR3 is 18 residues long. V was clipped by 3 bases and J by 1 base; unmatched bases: 14. The DNA for the CDR3 is TGTGCCAGCAGCGCCTCAAGACCGGGACAGGTCTCGAACACTGAAGCTTTCTTT. It codes for CASSASRPGQVSNTEAFF.

This clonotype was observed a handful of times. The chain carries TRBV3-1 and TRBJ1-1; D may be TRBD1 (5 bases). Germline loops: CDR1 LGHDT, CDR2 YNNKEL (reference sequence). This CDR3 contains 15 residues. The V end was cut by 4 bases, the J end by 7 bases, with 19 bases between. CDR3 nucleotides: TGTGCCAGCAGCCCCCTCTCCGGGGGATGGAGTGAAGCTTTCTTT. Encoded protein: CASSPLSGGWSEAFF.

The chain has TRBV19 and TRBJ1-1; D is unclear. CDR1 and CDR2 (germline): LNHDA, SQIVND (reference sequence). The CDR3 has 15 residues. V lost 6 bases and J 3 bases, leaving 17 bases between the germline ends. In nucleotides, the CDR3 is TGTGCCAGTAGCCTCGATGGGGTATCTGACACTGAAGCTTTCTTT. Its protein product is CASSLDGVSDTEAFF.

This sequence joins TRBV2 and TRBJ2-3; 10 bases map to TRBD2. Unmatched junction bases numbered 5, after V lost 2 bases and J lost 0 bases. This CDR3 comprises 17 residues. Germline lookup yields CDR1 SNHLY and CDR2 FYNNEI. Here the CDR3 DNA reads TGTGCCAGCAGTGAATGGACTAGCGGCCGTAGCACAGATACGCAGTATTTT. The encoded protein is CASSEWTSGRSTDTQYF.

This clonotype came up many times. The CDR3 bases are TGTGCCAGCAGGTCCCGGCCGGCCTATAATTCACCCCTCCACTTT. Amino acid sequence: CASRSRPAYNSPLHF. The chain is built from TRBV28 and TRBJ1-6; no clear D. The CDR3 has 15 residues. Trimming pared 6 bases from V and 2 bases from J, leaving 11 bases between. Germline V gene data show CDR1 as MDHEN and CDR2 as SYDVKM.